This record covers a single T cell receptor beta chain. The data derive from a study of T cell changes during pregnancy in multiple sclerosis. Some clones are missing from TCRdb's copy, which holds only in-frame ones; the method was immunoSEQ multiplex PCR. Of about 41,000 clones listed, 90% were seen once; the top ten hold 7%. The germline CDR1 and CDR2 sequences are LNHDA and SQIVND (reference sequence). Trimming removed 3 bases from V and 3 bases from J; junction bases left unmatched: 5. This CDR3 contains 15 residues. The source is a female donor with multiple sclerosis, enrolled in a pregnancy study. The V and J genes are TRBV19 and TRBJ2-7, with 10 nucleotides matching TRBD2. The input for sequencing was CD8+ T cells from peripheral blood mononuclear cells, taken in the third trimester of pregnancy. CDR3 nucleotide sequence: TGTGCCAGTAGTATCTCTAGCGGGAGCCACTACGAGCAGTACTTC. It codes for CASSISSGSHYEQYF.